This T cell receptor beta chain was profiled in a study of shared clonotypes between healthy human individuals (dated by TCRdb to 2020 to 2022). Regarding the research as a whole: A couple of women and a few men aged 18 to 49 years were included in the cohort. Blood TCR repertoires of a handful of healthy adults were deeply sequenced to estimate repertoire size and the extent of clonotype sharing between individuals. Different laboratories and diverse techniques were used to prepare libraries and sequence TCR repertoires, to increase sequencing depth and limit assay-specific biases. Between about 0.85 and 10 billion PBMCs per donor were obtained by leukapheresis.

Healthy HIV-negative adults with no recently reported acute infections or vaccinations were included as donors. Every donor was a Caucasian adult living in Nashville, Tennessee, USA. For unsorted samples, tens of millions of PBMCs were counted, and genomic DNA was extracted using the QIAamp DNA Blood Mini kit. After blood collection by leukapheresis, PBMCs were isolated using Ficoll-Histopaque density gradient centrifugation and then cryopreserved in the vapor phase of liquid nitrogen. Using the deep immunoSEQ assay, multiplex PCR amplified TCR CDR3 regions from genomic DNA. For each cell subset, the extracted genomic DNA was distributed evenly across all wells of several immunoSEQ 96-well plates, and each plate served as one replicate. For unsorted PBMC, approximately 0.3 ug genomic DNA, equal to about 30,000 T cell genomes, was loaded into each replicate PCR. Genomic DNA from unsorted PBMC was sequenced over ten immunoSEQ deep assay plates. Purified libraries were quantified with a Qubit 3.0 fluorometer, sized on a Bioanalyzer 2100, and re-quantified with the KAPA Library Quantification kit. Each immunoSEQ 96-well plate was sequenced on its own single-read 150-cycle Illumina NextSeq 550 flow cell. Concerning the study's data processing: Because the immunoSEQ output included only junctional sequences and no quality scores, the filtering could not be the same as the filtering used for full-length reads. To assign V/J genes and CDR3, sequences were annotated against IMGT germline references using PyIR, a Python wrapper for IgBLAST v1.9. Any read was removed if the V/J assignment was weak (E-value above 1e-6), the CDR3 was missing, or the read contained stop codons, out-of-frame junctions, or ambiguous translated residues. V3J clonotypes were defined by identical inferred V gene, J gene, and CDR3 amino acid sequence. To compute the percentage overlap between repertoires, the number of shared unique clonotypes was divided by the size of the smaller repertoire. Richness of each repertoire was evaluated using RTK rarefaction, the Chao1 estimator, and Recon v2.1 estimates of unobserved clonotypes. TCRdb mirrors the immuneACCESS table, restricted to in-frame sequences. Some clones are absent from its copies; in checked studies, under half trace to an unresolved V gene, and the reason for the others is unknown. The DNA gave D and trimming, while V, J and clone size come from that table. The sample table shows about 470,000 clones, and roughly three quarters are seen once. Of the sample, 13% falls within the top ten clones.

Findings and caveats that apply to the study as a whole: Sampling was restricted to blood, and TCR repertoires in tissue are likely to differ from TCR repertoires in blood. Pairwise subsampling led to the expectation that sequencing depth would affect the degree of clonotype sharing among donors. Because the study included a small number of donors, the genetic and exposure-history diversity represented was limited.

The V and J ends are trimmed by 2 bases and 6 bases, leaving 8 bases between them. The CDR3 measures 13 amino acids from cysteine to phenylalanine. Only the CDR3 DNA is retained, 39 bases long and in frame from the first base. From the germline V gene, CDR1 is KGHSH and CDR2 is LQKENI. Worth noting for this clone: There is no known antigen for this receptor. Base quality data are lacking; no much larger clone is found one base away.

Recombination connected TRBV18 to TRBJ2-1; no D gene can be assigned with confidence. The sample was PBMCs. The TCR comes from a woman between 40 and 55 years old in good health. Some clones in this sample may be carry-over from other donors' samples. The DNA reads as follows: TGTGCCAGCTCACCAGGGTCTGTCAATGAGCAGTTCTTC. Its product reads: CASSPGSVNEQFF.